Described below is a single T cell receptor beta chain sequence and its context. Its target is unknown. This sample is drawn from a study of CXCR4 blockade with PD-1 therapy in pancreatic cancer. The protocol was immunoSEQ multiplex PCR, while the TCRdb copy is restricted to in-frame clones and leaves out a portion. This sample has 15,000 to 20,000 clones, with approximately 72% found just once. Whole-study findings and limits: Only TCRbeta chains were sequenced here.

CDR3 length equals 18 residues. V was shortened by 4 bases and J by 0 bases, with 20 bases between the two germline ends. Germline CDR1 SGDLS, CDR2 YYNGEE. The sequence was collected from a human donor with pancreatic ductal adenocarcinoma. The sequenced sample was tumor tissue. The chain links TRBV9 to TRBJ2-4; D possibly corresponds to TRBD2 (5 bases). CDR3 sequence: CASSRATTMSPAKNIQYF. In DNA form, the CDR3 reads TGTGCCAGCAGCCGTGCGACTACCATGTCCCCAGCCAAAAACATTCAGTACTTC.